A single sample gave rise to the 25 T cell receptor beta chains below, sequenced in a study of T cells in localized non-small cell lung cancer. Clones were sequenced by immunoSEQ multiplex PCR, and TCRdb holds only the in-frame ones, with some missing. Among around 35,000 clones, 85% to 95% were seen once, and the ten largest hold roughly 7.9%. The input for sequencing was peripheral blood, taken before any cancer treatment. The receptors come from a female donor of 60 years or more with stage I lung adenocarcinoma.

The CDR3 sequence: CASSPGTGGNIQYF. The CDR3 DNA is TGTGCCAGTAGCCCCGGGACAGGGGGGAACATTCAGTACTTC. This rearrangement joins TRBV19 to TRBJ2-4; 11 bases are shared with TRBD1. Per germline, CDR1 LNHDA and CDR2 SQIVND (reference sequence). This CDR3 spans 14 amino acids. Trimming took 6 bases from V and 7 from J; bases not matched to a gene: 5.

This sequence joins TRBV5-8 and TRBJ2-2; no reliable D call. The V end lost 1 base, the J end lost 0 bases, and 7 bases lay between the germline ends. The CDR3 has 15 amino acids. Looked up from germline, CDR1 is SGHTS and CDR2 is YDEGEE. The CDR3 nucleotides read TGTGCCAGCAGCTTGCTTACAGCGAACACCGGGGAGCTGTTTTTT. Its translation: CASSLLTANTGELFF.

The rearrangement uses TRBV18 and TRBJ2-2; D gene uncertain. CDR3 length equals 15 residues. V lost 3 bases and J lost 1, with 9 bases in between. Germline V CDR1 and CDR2: KGHSH, LQKENI. CDR3 region: CASSPDKGNTGELFF. In DNA form, the CDR3 reads TGTGCCAGCTCACCCGATAAAGGGAACACCGGGGAGCTGTTTTTT.

The chain employs TRBV6-4 and TRBJ1-2, with TRBD1 matching 7 bases. V gave up 5 bases and J gave up 2 bases; unmatched junction bases: 8. This CDR3 spans 15 amino acids. From germline, CDR1 is MRHNA and CDR2 SNTAGT. The CDR3 region is CASSLETGSNYGYTF. For the CDR3, the DNA is TGTGCCAGCAGTCTTGAGACAGGGTCGAACTATGGCTACACCTTC.

V and J are TRBV4-2 and TRBJ2-3; 8 nucleotides agree with TRBD2. Trimming cost V 2 bases and J 2 bases; bases outside gene matches: 3. The germline V gene encodes CDR1 LGHNA and CDR2 YNFKEQ. The CDR3 spans 15 residues. The CDR3 DNA reads as TGTGCCAGCAGCCAACATAGCGGGAACACAGATACGCAGTATTTT. Translation: CASSQHSGNTDTQYF.

This clone was found once. The chain joins TRBV30 to TRBJ2-1; D call uncertain. The CDR3 loop spans 11 amino acids. Deletions cut 3 bases from V and 3 bases from J, with 3 bases between. Germline V gene data show CDR1 as GTSNPN and CDR2 as SVGIG (reference sequence). CDR3 sequence reads: CAWSFYNEQFF. CDR3 bases: TGTGCCTGGAGCTTCTACAATGAGCAGTTCTTC.

CDR3 coding DNA: TGCAGTGTCCCAGCTAACTATGGCTACACCTTC. Translation: CSVPANYGYTF. The genes are TRBV20-1 and TRBJ1-2; D is unresolved. CDR3 length equals 11 residues. Germline V gives CDR1 DFQATT, CDR2 SNEGSKA (reference sequence). The germline V and J ends were trimmed by 7 bases and 0 bases, with 6 bases remaining between them.

The chain is built from TRBV27 and TRBJ1-6; 7 positions match TRBD1. Germline V gives CDR1 MNHEY, CDR2 SMNVEV (reference sequence). The CDR3 has 15 residues. The V gene end was trimmed by 7 bases and the J gene end by 7 bases; junction bases not matched to a gene: 10. The CDR3 DNA sequence: TGTGCCAGCACCTTAATGGGAGGGGGCAATTCACCCCTCCACTTT. It specifies CASTLMGGGNSPLHF.

The V and J genes are TRBV4-1 and TRBJ1-4; TRBD1 aligns across 7 bases. CDR1 is MGHRA, CDR2 YSYEKL, per germline. The CDR3 is 16 residues long. With 4 bases clipped from V and 4 bases from J, the junction kept 9 bases outside the gene matches. The CDR3 DNA reads TGCGCCAGCAGCCTCCACAGGGGCGCGAGTAATGAAAAACTGTTTTTT. This sequence encodes CASSLHRGASNEKLFF.

The V gene is TRBV4-2, the J gene TRBJ2-1; 10 positions match TRBD2. The CDR3 runs 19 residues. V lost 0 bases, J lost 0 bases, and 8 bases stayed unmatched. Germline V gene lookup returns CDR1 LGHNA and CDR2 YNFKEQ. CDR3 coding DNA: TGTGCCAGCAGCCAAGATGCAGCGGGAGGGCCTGGCTCCTACAATGAGCAGTTCTTC. Amino acids: CASSQDAAGGPGSYNEQFF.

This chain uses TRBV29-1 with TRBJ1-1, with a weak D call TRBD1 (6 bases). Per the germline V gene, CDR1 is SQVTM and CDR2 is ANQGSEA. Between the trimmed V and J ends, which lost 7 bases and 3 bases, there was a span of 15 bases. The CDR3 is 13 residues long. DNA of the CDR3: TGCAGCGGCCAGGGGAGGCGAGACACTGAAGCTTTCTTT. It is translated as CSGQGRRDTEAFF.

This clone has only one observation. The chain combines TRBV27 with TRBJ2-3; tentative D call: TRBD2 (6 bases). Trimming stripped 0 bases from V and 3 bases from J, with 13 bases between. The CDR3 is made up of 16 amino acids. Per the germline V gene, CDR1 is MNHEY and CDR2 is SMNVEV (reference sequence). As DNA, the CDR3 is TGTGCCAGCAGTTTATCGAGGCTAGCGTTGACAGATACGCAGTATTTT. Translation: CASSLSRLALTDTQYF.

The V and J genes are TRBV11-2 and TRBJ2-7; perhaps D is TRBD1 or TRBD2 (5 bases each). V was cut by 5 bases and J by 8 bases, with 13 bases left in between. The CDR3 has 12 residues. CDR1 and CDR2 from the germline V gene are SGHAT and FQNNGV. CDR3 residues: CASSALQGQQYF. CDR3 coding DNA: TGTGCCAGCAGCGCCCTCCAGGGACAGCAGTACTTC.

V usage is TRBV6-6 and J usage is TRBJ2-7; 9 bases agree with TRBD2. V shed 4 bases, J shed 7 bases, and the junction held 11 bases outside the gene matches. This CDR3 is built from 15 residues. CDR1 and CDR2 (germline): MNHNY, SVGAGI (reference sequence). CDR3 bases: TGTGCCAGCAGTTCCCAGGGAGCGGGGGGACGGGAGCAGTACTTC. It yields the protein CASSSQGAGGREQYF.

A single count supports this clone. The CDR3 DNA is TGTGCCAGCAGCTTAAAGGGAACCCCCACCGGGGAGCTGTTTTTT. It specifies CASSLKGTPTGELFF. The rearrangement links TRBV5-8 to TRBJ2-2; D is unresolved. Deletions cut 2 bases from V and 4 bases from J, with 12 bases between. CDR3 size: 15 residues. Germline CDR1 and CDR2: SGHTS and YDEGEE. Looking up the rest from reference TRBV5-8 and TRBJ2-2 gives the full variable domain: EAGVTQSPTHLIKTRGQQATLRCSPISGHTSVYWYQQALGLGLQFLLWYDEGEERNRGNFPPRFSGRQFPNYSSELNVNALELEDSALYLCASSLKGTPTGELFFGEGSRLTVL.

The chain couples TRBV29-1 to TRBJ2-7, with D possibly matching TRBD1 (6 bases). Trimming pared 5 bases from V and 6 bases from J, leaving 14 bases between. Germline V CDR1 and CDR2: SQVTM, ANQGSEA. The length of the CDR3 is 12 residues. The CDR3 coding sequence is TGCAGCGTTCTGACAGGCATGATCGAGCAGTACTTC. This codes for CSVLTGMIEQYF.

The rearrangement links TRBV18 to TRBJ2-7; TRBD1 matches at 7 bases. Germline-derived CDR1 and CDR2 are KGHSH and LQKENI. With V trimmed by 3 bases and J by 3 bases, 8 bases remained unmatched. There are 15 residues in the CDR3. DNA for the CDR3: TGTGCCAGCTCACCGTTCCGACAGGGCAACTACGAGCAGTACTTC. Protein: CASSPFRQGNYEQYF.

This chain connects TRBV10-3 to TRBJ2-5; TRBD1 might be the D (5 bases). Germline CDR1 reads ENHRY; CDR2 reads SYGVKD. Trimming removed 10 bases at V and 2 bases at J, with 17 bases between. This CDR3 has 14 residues. CDR3 region: CASGMGQQQETQYF. CDR3 sequence (DNA): TGTGCCAGCGGAATGGGGCAGCAACAAGAGACCCAGTACTTC.

This sequence joins TRBV19 and TRBJ1-3; possible D gene TRBD1, 5 bases. The V gene's germline CDR1 is LNHDA and CDR2 SQIVND (reference sequence). Trimming removed 1 base from V and 0 bases from J, with 10 bases in between. The CDR3 extends over 16 amino acids. The CDR3 spells CASSIGGLISGNTIYF. CDR3 DNA sequence: TGTGCCAGTAGTATAGGGGGACTGATCTCTGGAAACACCATATATTTT.

The V and J genes are TRBV19 and TRBJ2-2; no clear D. Looked up from germline, CDR1 is LNHDA and CDR2 is SQIVND (reference sequence). V shed 1 base and J shed 0 bases, with 9 bases lying between them. The CDR3 spans 16 residues. CDR3 in amino acids: CASSIVRPSNTGELFF. The CDR3 region has the DNA TGTGCCAGTAGTATAGTCCGACCCTCGAACACCGGGGAGCTGTTTTTT.

The V call is TRBV28, the J call TRBJ1-4, with D maybe TRBD1 (5 bases). The ends were cut back, 6 bases at V and 0 bases at J, with 11 bases in the middle. Germline V gene data show CDR1 as MDHEN and CDR2 as SYDVKM. This CDR3 is built from 15 residues. The CDR3 here is CASRRTGATNEKLFF. In DNA form, the CDR3 reads TGTGCCAGCAGGAGAACAGGAGCAACTAATGAAAAACTGTTTTTT. Filled out from reference TRBV28 and TRBJ1-4, the complete variable domain reads DVKVTQSSRYLVKRTGEKVFLECVQDMDHENMFWYRQDPGLGLRLIYFSYDVKMKEKGDIPEGYSVSREKKERFSLILESASTNQTSMYLCASRRTGATNEKLFFGSGTQLSVL.

The chain is built from TRBV2 and TRBJ2-1, with TRBD1 as a possible D gene (5 bases). Germline values: CDR1 SNHLY, CDR2 FYNNEI. The CDR3 is made up of 14 amino acids. V was pared by 5 bases and J by 6 bases, with 14 bases between. The CDR3 sequence is CASSLSVRGNEQFF. The CDR3 coding sequence is TGTGCCAGCAGTCTCTCAGTAAGGGGCAATGAGCAGTTCTTC.

The chain employs TRBV7-2 and TRBJ2-5; D is uncertain. The V gene's germline CDR1 is SGHTA and CDR2 FQGNSA. CDR3 length: 11 amino acids. Trimming shortened V by 5 bases and J by 5 bases, and 6 bases separated the two germline ends. The CDR3 reads CASSIGETQYF. CDR3 DNA sequence: TGTGCCAGCAGCATAGGGGAGACCCAGTACTTC.

In this sample, this clone turned up once. The chain employs TRBV7-8 and TRBJ2-2; D gene uncertain. The germline CDR1 and CDR2 sequences are SGHVS and FQNEAQ. This CDR3 is 16 amino acids long. The germline V and J ends were trimmed by 1 base and 4 bases, with 13 bases remaining between them. Here the CDR3 DNA reads TGTGCCAGCAGCTTAGAGGAGACCTCGGGCACCGGGGAGCTGTTTTTT. It encodes CASSLEETSGTGELFF.

The CDR3 protein is CASSRGDARKLFF. CDR3 DNA: TGTGCCAGCAGTCGAGGGGACGCTCGAAAACTGTTTTTT. The chain carries TRBV27 and TRBJ1-4; D is perhaps TRBD1 (5 bases). Germline CDR1 MNHEY, CDR2 SMNVEV (reference sequence). V shed 5 bases and J shed 10 bases, with 14 bases lying between them. This CDR3 region has 13 residues.